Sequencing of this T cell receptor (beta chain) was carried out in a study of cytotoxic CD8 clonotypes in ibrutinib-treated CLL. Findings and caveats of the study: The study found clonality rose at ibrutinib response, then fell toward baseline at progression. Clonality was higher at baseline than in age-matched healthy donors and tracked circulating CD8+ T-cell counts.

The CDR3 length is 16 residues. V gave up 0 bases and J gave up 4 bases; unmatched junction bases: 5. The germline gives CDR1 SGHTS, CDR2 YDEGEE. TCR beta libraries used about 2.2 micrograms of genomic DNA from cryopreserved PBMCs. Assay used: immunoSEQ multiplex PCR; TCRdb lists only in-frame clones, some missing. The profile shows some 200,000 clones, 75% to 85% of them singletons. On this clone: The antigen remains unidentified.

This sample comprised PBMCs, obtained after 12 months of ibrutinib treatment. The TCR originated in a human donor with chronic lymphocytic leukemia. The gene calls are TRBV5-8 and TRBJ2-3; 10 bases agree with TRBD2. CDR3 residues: CASSLELAGAADTQYF. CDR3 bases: TGTGCCAGCAGCTTGGAGCTAGCGGGGGCCGCAGATACGCAGTATTTT.